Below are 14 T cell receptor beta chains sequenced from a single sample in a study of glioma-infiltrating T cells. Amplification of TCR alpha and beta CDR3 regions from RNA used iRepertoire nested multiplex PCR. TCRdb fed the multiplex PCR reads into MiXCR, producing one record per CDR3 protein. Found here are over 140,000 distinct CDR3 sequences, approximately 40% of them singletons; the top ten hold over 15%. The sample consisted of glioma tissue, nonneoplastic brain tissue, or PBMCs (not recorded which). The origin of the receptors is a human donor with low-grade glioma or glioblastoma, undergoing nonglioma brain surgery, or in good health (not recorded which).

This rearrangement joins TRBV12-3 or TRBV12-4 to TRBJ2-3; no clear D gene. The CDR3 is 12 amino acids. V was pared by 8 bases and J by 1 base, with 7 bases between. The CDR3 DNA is TGTGCCAGCCGGGTTGGCACAGATACGCAGTATTTT. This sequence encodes CASRVGTDTQYF.

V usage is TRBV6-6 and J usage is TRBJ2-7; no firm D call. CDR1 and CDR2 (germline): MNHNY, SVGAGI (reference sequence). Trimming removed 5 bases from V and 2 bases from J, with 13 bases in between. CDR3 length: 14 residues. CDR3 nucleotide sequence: TGTGCCAGCAGTCAAATAGCCGGCGCCTACGAGCAGTACTTC. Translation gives CASSQIAGAYEQYF.

This CDR3 reads CASSQCSRGTSPQHF. The CDR3, as DNA: TGTGCCAGCAGCCAATGCAGCAGGGGTACCTCGCCCCAGCATTTT. This rearrangement joins TRBV3-1 to TRBJ1-5; D possibly corresponds to TRBD1 (6 bases). This CDR3 has 15 residues. Germline-derived CDR1 and CDR2 are LGHDT and YNNKEL (reference sequence). Trimming stripped 2 bases from V and 9 bases from J, with 17 bases between.

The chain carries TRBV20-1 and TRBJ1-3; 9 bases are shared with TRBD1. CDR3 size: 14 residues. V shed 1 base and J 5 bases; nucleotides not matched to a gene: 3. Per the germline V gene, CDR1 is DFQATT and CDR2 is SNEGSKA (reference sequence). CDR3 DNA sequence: TGCAGTGCTAGAGGGACAGGGGACAGAAACACCATATATTTT. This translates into CSARGTGDRNTIYF.

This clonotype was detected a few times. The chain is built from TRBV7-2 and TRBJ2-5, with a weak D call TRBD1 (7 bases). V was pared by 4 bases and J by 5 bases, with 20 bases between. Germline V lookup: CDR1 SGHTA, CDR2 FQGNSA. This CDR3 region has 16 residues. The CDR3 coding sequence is TGTGCCAGCAGCTCCGCCGGGACAGAACGGGGGGAGACCCAGTACTTC. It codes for CASSSAGTERGETQYF.

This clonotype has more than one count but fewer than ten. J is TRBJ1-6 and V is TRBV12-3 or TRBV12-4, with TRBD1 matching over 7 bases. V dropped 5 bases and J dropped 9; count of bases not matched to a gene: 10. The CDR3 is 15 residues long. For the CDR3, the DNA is TGTGCCAGCAGTCCAACCCCGACAGGGCCTTCACCCCTCCACTTT. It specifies CASSPTPTGPSPLHF.

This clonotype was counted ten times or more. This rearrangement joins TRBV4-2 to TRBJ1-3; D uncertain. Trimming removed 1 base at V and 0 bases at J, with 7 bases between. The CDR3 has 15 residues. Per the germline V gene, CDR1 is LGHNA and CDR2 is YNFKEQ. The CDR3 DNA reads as TGTGCCAGCAGCCAAGCTCTTACCTCTGGAAACACCATATATTTT. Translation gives CASSQALTSGNTIYF.

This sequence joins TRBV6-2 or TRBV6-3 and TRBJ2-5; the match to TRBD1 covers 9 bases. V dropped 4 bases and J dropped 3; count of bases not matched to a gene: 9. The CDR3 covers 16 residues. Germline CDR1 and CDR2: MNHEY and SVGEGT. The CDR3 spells CASSCDRDREEETQYF. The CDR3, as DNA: TGTGCCAGCAGTTGCGACCGGGACAGGGAGGAAGAGACCCAGTACTTC.

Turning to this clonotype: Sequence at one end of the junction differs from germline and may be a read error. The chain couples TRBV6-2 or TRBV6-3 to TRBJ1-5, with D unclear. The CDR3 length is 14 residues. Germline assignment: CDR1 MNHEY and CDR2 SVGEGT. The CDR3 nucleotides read TGTGCCAGCATTTACTCGGTCCGGGAACAGCCCCAGCATTTT. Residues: CASIYSVREQPQHF.

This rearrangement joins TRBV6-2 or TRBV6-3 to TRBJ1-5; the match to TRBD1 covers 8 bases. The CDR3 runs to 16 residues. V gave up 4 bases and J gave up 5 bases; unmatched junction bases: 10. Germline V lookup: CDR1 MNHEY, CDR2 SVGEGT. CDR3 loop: CASSFLGQGGYQPQHF. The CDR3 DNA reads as TGTGCCAGCAGTTTCTTAGGACAGGGTGGGTATCAGCCCCAGCATTTT.

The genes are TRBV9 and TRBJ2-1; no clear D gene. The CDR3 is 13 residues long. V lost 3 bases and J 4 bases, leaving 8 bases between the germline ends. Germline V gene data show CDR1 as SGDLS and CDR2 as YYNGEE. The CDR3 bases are TGTGCCAGCAGCGGGGCAATTTACAATGAGCAGTTCTTC. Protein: CASSGAIYNEQFF.

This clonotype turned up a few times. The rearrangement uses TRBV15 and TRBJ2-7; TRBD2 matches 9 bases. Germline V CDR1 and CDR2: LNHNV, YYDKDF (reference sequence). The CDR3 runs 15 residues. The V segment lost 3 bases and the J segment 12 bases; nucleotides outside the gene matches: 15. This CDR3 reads CATSSRRGFSGRMYF. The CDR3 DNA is TGTGCCACCAGCAGCAGGAGGGGGTTTAGCGGGAGAATGTACTTC. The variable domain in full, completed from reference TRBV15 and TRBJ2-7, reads DAMVIQNPRYQVTQFGKPVTLSCSQTLNHNVMYWYQQKSSQAPKLLFHYYDKDFNNEADTPDNFQSRRPNTSFCFLDIRSPGLGDTAMYLCATSSRRGFSGRMYFGPGTRLTVT.

As DNA, the CDR3 is TGTGCCAGCACTACTAGGGAGGGGGAGACCCAGTACTTC. It codes for CASTTREGETQYF. The chain links TRBV12-3 or TRBV12-4 to TRBJ2-5; TRBD2 matches at 7 bases. CDR3 size: 13 residues. With 7 bases clipped from V and 5 bases from J, the junction kept 7 bases outside the gene matches.

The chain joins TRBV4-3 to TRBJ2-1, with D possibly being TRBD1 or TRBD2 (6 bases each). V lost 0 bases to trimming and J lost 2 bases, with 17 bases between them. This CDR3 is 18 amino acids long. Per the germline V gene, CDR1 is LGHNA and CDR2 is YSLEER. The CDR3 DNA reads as TGCGCCAGCAGCCAAGATCGCTCGGGGGCTTCAACCTACAATGAGCAGTTCTTC. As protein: CASSQDRSGASTYNEQFF.